This T cell receptor (beta chain) was found in a study of response to subunit inactivated influenza vaccine. Study-wide results and caveats: Seasonal influenza vaccination, on each occasion, was suggested by the authors to recruit few new T cells.

Germline V CDR1 and CDR2: SGHRS, YFSETQ. The CDR3 covers 13 residues. V lost 5 bases and J lost 1, with 9 bases in between. On this clonotype: Its target is not known.

TCRdb processed the RT-PCR reads anew with MiXCR; each CDR3 protein has one entry. The repertoire has hundreds of thousands of distinct CDR3 sequences, around 11% of them found once; the top ten carry approximately 9.9%. This same sample was also taken into another study, of T cells expressing NK-cell markers. That paper states: The cDNA for TCR beta came from 5'RACE template switching with UMIs. Each TCR beta repertoire originated in sorted T cells that were CD3+CD56+NKG2C+, CD3+CD56+NKG2C- or CD3+CD56-NKG2C+. HCMV serostatus: seven of eight sequenced donors positive, one negative. In four donors, these clonotypes also led the CD3+CD56-NKG2C+ fraction.

The chain uses TRBV5-1 and TRBJ2-5; D not resolved. The TCR originated in a middle-aged man who received an inactivated influenza vaccine. Here the sequenced sample was PBMCs from blood, taken on the day of vaccination. In DNA form, the CDR3 reads TGCGCCAGCAGGGCGGCAGCCCAAGAGACCCAGTACTTC. Translating gives CASRAAAQETQYF. The full variable domain, completed using reference TRBV5-1 and TRBJ2-5, is KAGVTQTPRYLIKTRGQQVTLSCSPISGHRSVSWYQQTPGQGLQFLFEYFSETQRNKGNFPGRFSGRQFSNSRSEMNVSTLELGDSALYLCASRAAAQETQYFGPGTRLLVL.